The sequence of this T cell receptor beta chain was determined in a study of cytomegalovirus exposure and HLA in healthy donors. Study background: Of all 400 or so donors who were genotyped, under 90% belonged to the Caucasian-associated ancestry cluster. Findings of the study overall: CMV serostatus stood as the only immune exposure information on hand. Through in vitro validation, three CMV-associated chains were shown to be specific for CMV antigens. It was assumed in the presence/absence analyses that sequencing depth was roughly uniform across donors.

Note on this clone: Its cognate antigen is unknown.

Vbeta (60) and Jbeta (13) primers were used in the PCR. Some clones are missing from TCRdb's copy, which holds only in-frame ones; the method was immunoSEQ multiplex PCR. This table has some 150,000 clones, 70% appearing once. V gave up 5 bases and J gave up 5 bases; unmatched junction bases: 10. The V gene's germline CDR1 is SGHAT and CDR2 FQNNGV. The CDR3 is made up of 15 amino acids. The V and J genes are TRBV11-2 and TRBJ2-3, with 7 positions matching TRBD2. Material: PBMCs. This clonotype originated in a woman in her 30s in good health and CMV-seronegative. The CDR3 sequence is CASSPWLAVQDTQYF. DNA of the CDR3: TGTGCCAGCAGCCCATGGCTAGCGGTCCAAGATACGCAGTATTTT.